This T cell receptor (beta chain) was sequenced in a study of PD-L1 blockade in urothelial cancer (dated by TCRdb to between 2016 and 2019). Concerning the study at large: Therapy was started at some point between 2013 and 2015 for all patients, and atezolizumab 1,200 mg was administered intravenously every 3 weeks. Twenty-five of 29 patients were males with bladder-origin urothelial cancer, and about 65% of the roughly 30 reported a prior smoking history. An ECOG performance status of 0 or 1 was recorded for the patients, and 0 to 3 prior chemotherapy regimens had been received by the patients. Blood samples were analyzed at 3 weeks after treatment start (second dose) and at 6 weeks after treatment start. Blood samples gave median yields of approximately 130,000 T cells and some 80,000 unique TCRs, along with a median clonality of approximately 0.08. The study, an exploratory multi-omic analysis, examined somatic, immune and clinical correlates of response to PD-L1 blockade with atezolizumab in urothelial cancer. TCR sequencing covered pretreatment tumor samples and matched, serially collected peripheral blood taken before and after atezolizumab treatment. Durable clinical benefit meant progression-free survival longer than 6 months, and TCR features were also tested against progression-free and overall survival. In the same patients who had TCR sequencing, pretreatment tumors also underwent whole exome sequencing and RNA sequencing. Durable clinical benefit was achieved by nine patients but not by the remaining 20. Some 29 patients had pretreatment blood TCR-seq, about 25 had at least one posttreatment blood collection, and about 25 had tumor TCR-seq.

V loses 3 bases, J loses 8 bases, and the germline ends lie 11 bases apart. The germline V gene encodes CDR1 GTSNPN and CDR2 SVGIG (reference sequence). Spanning cysteine to phenylalanine, the CDR3 consists of 12 amino acids. CDR3 DNA is the only sequence kept; it has 36 bases, read in frame from the first base. Comments on this clone: There is no known antigen for this receptor. Base qualities were left out, and no much larger clone turns up one base away.

Per the publication, the time point label means: peripheral blood 6 weeks after treatment start. The cohort comprised 29 patients with locally advanced or metastatic urothelial carcinoma treated at Memorial Sloan Kettering on a trial protocol. Peripheral blood mononuclear cells were collected pretreatment and during treatment, with between 1 and 8 total time points obtained per patient. The Qiagen DNeasy Blood extraction kit was used to purify genomic DNA from total PBMCs and tumor samples. PBMCs were collected pretreatment and during treatment and were isolated and stored as previously described. General findings and caveats noted by the study authors: Patients with durable benefit showed greater expansion of tumor-associated TCR clones in peripheral blood 3 weeks after starting treatment (n ≈ 21, p = 0.022). Because of the small sample size (n ≈ 29) and the many exploratory analyses performed, the results are intended to be regarded as hypothesis-generating. Improved progression-free and overall survival was associated with having pretreatment peripheral blood TCR clonality below the median.

Synthetic TCR analog templates were spiked into each PCR to estimate absolute template abundance from read counts. Using the immunoSEQ assay, TCRbeta CDR3 regions were amplified from genomic DNA with bias-controlled V and J gene primers. Sequencing of rearranged TCRbeta segments was performed at approximately 20X coverage. As for the original processing: Sequencing errors were corrected by clustering, and CDR3s were annotated against IMGT so that V, D and J genes could be assigned. Downstream analyses used only productive TCRbeta rearrangements, leaving out any out-of-frame or stop-codon sequences. To compute clonality, Shannon entropy was normalized by the log of the number of unique productive sequences and then subtracted from one. Clones differing between time points or between blood and tumor were identified using Fisher's exact test with Benjamini-Hochberg correction, with an adjusted p below 0.01 applied as the threshold. The table comes from immuneACCESS by way of TCRdb, which keeps in-frame sequences with V and J called. Part of the clones is missing from these tables; in studies checked, under half for an unresolved V gene and the rest for unknown reasons. Clone size and V and J calls were adopted from that table, with D and trimming inferred from the DNA. In all, the sample holds some 39,000 clones, and about 88% of those were seen once. The ten top clones hold approximately 2.4% of the sample.

The sequence is built from TRBV30 and TRBJ1-3; tentative D gene TRBD1, with 5 bases matching. The sample was PBMCs, taken around atezolizumab (anti-PD-L1) treatment. The receptor was isolated from a man between 65 and 85 years old with urothelial cancer. The DNA is as follows: TGTGCCTGGAGGGGGCCCGGTTACACCATATATTTT. Translation gives CAWRGPGYTIYF.